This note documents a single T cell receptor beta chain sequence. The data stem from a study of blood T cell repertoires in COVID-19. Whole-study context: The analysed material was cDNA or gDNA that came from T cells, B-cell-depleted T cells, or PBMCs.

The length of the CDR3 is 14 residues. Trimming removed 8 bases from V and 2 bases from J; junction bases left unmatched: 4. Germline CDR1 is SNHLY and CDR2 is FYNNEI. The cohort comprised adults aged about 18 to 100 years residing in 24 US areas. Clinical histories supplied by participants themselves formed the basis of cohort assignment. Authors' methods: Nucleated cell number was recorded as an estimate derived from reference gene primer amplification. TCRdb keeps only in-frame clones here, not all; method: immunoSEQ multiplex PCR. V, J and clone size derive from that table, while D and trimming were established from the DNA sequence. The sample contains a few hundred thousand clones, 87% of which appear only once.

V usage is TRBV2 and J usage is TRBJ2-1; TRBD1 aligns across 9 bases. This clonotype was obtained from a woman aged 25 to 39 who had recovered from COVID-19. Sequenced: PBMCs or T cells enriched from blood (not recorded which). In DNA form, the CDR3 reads TGTGCCAGCGGGCGGGACAGGGCCTACAATGAGCAGTTCTTC. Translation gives CASGRDRAYNEQFF. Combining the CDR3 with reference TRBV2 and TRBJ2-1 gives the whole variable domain EPEVTQTPSHQVTQMGQEVILRCVPISNHLYFYWYRQILGQKVEFLVSFYNNEISEKSEIFDDQFSVERPDGSNFTLKIRSTKLEDSAMYFCASGRDRAYNEQFFGPGTRLTVL.